The source of this T cell receptor beta chain is a study of T cells in localized non-small cell lung cancer. Repertoires were generated with immunoSEQ multiplex PCR, while TCRdb's copy carries only in-frame clones and drops some. Counted here are 25,000 to 35,000 clones, about four fifths occurring once; the ten biggest clones make up roughly 16%. Notes on this clone: The target antigen is unknown.

General study results and limits: Uninvolved adjacent lung showed the highest T cell clonality, exceeding tumor.

J was trimmed by 0 bases and V by 6 bases; bases with no gene match: 1. CDR1 and CDR2 (germline): MNHNY, SVGAGI (reference sequence). The CDR3 is 15 amino acids. Sample: peripheral blood, taken before any cancer treatment. V and J are TRBV6-6 and TRBJ2-5; TRBD2 matches 13 bases. The sequence was obtained from a male donor aged 60 or over with stage III squamous cell lung carcinoma. The CDR3 nucleotides are TGTGCCAGCAGGGGGACTAGCGGGAACCAAGAGACCCAGTACTTC. Encoded protein: CASRGTSGNQETQYF.